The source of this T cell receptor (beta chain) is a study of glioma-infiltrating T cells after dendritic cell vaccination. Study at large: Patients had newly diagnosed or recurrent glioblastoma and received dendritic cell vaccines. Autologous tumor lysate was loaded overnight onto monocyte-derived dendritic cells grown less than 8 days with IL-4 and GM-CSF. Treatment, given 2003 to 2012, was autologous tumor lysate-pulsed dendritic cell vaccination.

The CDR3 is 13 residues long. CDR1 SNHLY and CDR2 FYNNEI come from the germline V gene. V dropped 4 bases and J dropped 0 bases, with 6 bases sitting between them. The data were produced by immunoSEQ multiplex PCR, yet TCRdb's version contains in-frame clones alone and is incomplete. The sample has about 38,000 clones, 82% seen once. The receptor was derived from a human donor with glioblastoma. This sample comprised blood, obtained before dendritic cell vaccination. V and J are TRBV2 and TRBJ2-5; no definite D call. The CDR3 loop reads CASSGSNQETQYF. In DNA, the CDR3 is TGTGCCAGCAGTGGGAGCAACCAAGAGACCCAGTACTTC.